These 19 T cell receptor beta chains share one sample of origin, sequenced in a study of molecular identifiers for immune sequencing clone quantification. TCRdb analysed the PCR reads with MiXCR anew, one entry per CDR3 protein. The table records about 640,000 distinct CDR3 sequences, 15% to 20% of them present only once. Source material: naive CD8+ T cells from blood, with Jurkat cell RNA spiked in. Indicated subset: FACS-sorted CD8+CD4-CCR7+CD45RA+ naive T cells. The receptor set was obtained from a human donor in good health. Some libraries in this study had Jurkat cell RNA spiked in.

This clonotype occurred many times. The V gene is TRBV28, the J gene TRBJ2-7, with a tentative D call TRBD2 (5 bases). This CDR3 is built from 13 residues. CDR1 is MDHEN and CDR2 is SYDVKM in the germline V gene. Trimming took off 5 bases at V and 3 bases at J, with 11 bases between the two ends. CDR3 region: CASSALGYYEQYF. In nucleotides, the CDR3 is TGTGCCAGCAGTGCACTAGGCTACTACGAGCAGTACTTC.

In this sample, this clonotype turned up once. This may arise from a read error, as a much more abundant clone is one base away. The chain recombines TRBV4-1 with TRBJ1-6; perhaps TRBD1 as D (5 bases). This CDR3 has 16 amino acids. CDR1 is MGHRA and CDR2 is YSYEKL in the germline V gene. V shed 6 bases and J shed 6 bases, with 18 bases lying between them. CDR3 region: CASRFDSTQGNSPLHF. CDR3 DNA sequence: TGCGCCAGCAGATTTGACAGTACTCAGGGTAATTCACCCCTCCACTTT.

As regards this clonotype: A much bigger clone sits one base away, suggesting this may be a read error. The J gene is TRBJ2-4, the V gene TRBV10-3, with 7 positions matching TRBD2. Germline loops: CDR1 ENHRY, CDR2 SYGVKD. The V gene end was trimmed by 4 bases and the J gene end by 0 bases; junction bases not matched to a gene: 6. The CDR3 covers 16 residues. CDR3 in DNA: TGTGCCATCAGTGGGGAGCGGGGTCTAGCCAAAAACATTCAGTACTTC. Its protein product is CAISGERGLAKNIQYF.

This clonotype was recorded many times. The gene calls are TRBV5-8 and TRBJ2-3, with TRBD2 matching 11 bases. The trim removed 1 base at V and 7 bases at J, leaving 5 bases unmatched. The CDR3 extends over 15 amino acids. Germline CDR1 is SGHTS and CDR2 is YDEGEE. The CDR3 DNA sequence: TGTGCCAGCAGCTTGATAGCGGGAGGGACAAATACGCAGTATTTT. Protein sequence: CASSLIAGGTNTQYF.

The chain joins TRBV6-2 or TRBV6-3 to TRBJ1-2; D is unclear. This CDR3 is 15 amino acids long. The germline CDR1 and CDR2 sequences are MNHEY and SVGEGT. V was shortened by 4 bases and J by 0 bases, with 12 bases between the two germline ends. The DNA for the CDR3 is TGTGCCAGCAGTTCTCCGACCGCGGCTAACTATGGCTACACCTTC. It translates to CASSSPTAANYGYTF.

This clonotype was detected ten times or more. This rearrangement joins TRBV20-1 to TRBJ2-7, with 7 bases identical to TRBD1. CDR1 and CDR2 from the germline V gene are DFQATT and SNEGSKA (reference sequence). After removal of 6 bases from V and 0 bases from J, the junction contained 8 bases not matched to a gene. The CDR3 runs to 14 residues. The CDR3 spells CSAPGQVHSYEQYF. The CDR3 bases are TGCAGTGCCCCTGGACAGGTACACTCCTACGAGCAGTACTTC.

Points on this clonotype: A much larger clone differs by one base, so this may be a read error. This chain uses TRBV9 with TRBJ2-1; D perhaps matches TRBD1 (5 bases). Looked up from germline, CDR1 is SGDLS and CDR2 is YYNGEE. This CDR3 has 15 amino acids. The CDR3 protein is CASSVGGNSCNEQFF. In nucleotides, the CDR3 is TGTGCCAGCAGCGTAGGGGGCAATTCCTGCAATGAGCAGTTCTTC. Based on the CDR3 plus reference TRBV9 and TRBJ2-1, the full variable domain is DSGVTQTPKHLITATGQRVTLRCSPRSGDLSVYWYQQSLDQGLQFLIQYYNGEERAKGNILERFSAQQFPDLHSELNLSSLELGDSALYFCASSVGGNSCNEQFFGPGTRLTVL.

A word on this clonotype: This sequence may be a read error, since a much larger clone differs from it by one base. The V gene is TRBV11-1, the J gene TRBJ2-7, with D perhaps TRBD1 or TRBD2 (6 bases each). Germline CDR1 reads SGHAT; CDR2 reads FQDESV (reference sequence). The CDR3 length is 15 residues. The CDR3 region has the DNA TGTGCCAGCTCCGCCTCGGGGGCAGGGTTAAACGAGCAGTGCTTC. This codes for CASSASGAGLNEQCF.

This clonotype was picked up many times. The chain links TRBV6-5 to TRBJ1-5, with D possibly matching TRBD1 (5 bases). Germline assignment: CDR1 MNHEY and CDR2 SVGAGI. This CDR3 spans 14 amino acids. Trimming took 8 bases from V and 2 from J, leaving 13 bases between them. For the CDR3, the DNA is TGTGCCAGCGCCCGACAGTTAGGCAATCAGCCCCAGCATTTT. Encoded protein: CASARQLGNQPQHF.

This clonotype has at least ten counts. V is TRBV20-1 and J is TRBJ2-6; D is ambiguous. This CDR3 has 14 residues. Trimming took off 5 bases at V and 2 bases at J, with 10 bases between the two ends. In germline, CDR1 is DFQATT, CDR2 SNEGSKA (reference sequence). CDR3 protein: CSAQDRPGANVLTF. DNA for the CDR3: TGCAGTGCTCAGGACCGACCTGGGGCCAACGTCCTGACTTTC.

Notes on this clonotype: A much larger clone is a single base away; this may be a read error. V gene TRBV4-3 combines with J gene TRBJ1-4, with TRBD1 identical over 9 bases. Per germline, CDR1 LGHNA and CDR2 YSLEER. The CDR3 runs 15 residues. The CDR3 coding sequence is TGCACCAGCAGCCAGGGGACAGGGTCTGATGAAAAACTGTTTTTT. Its protein is CTSSQGTGSDEKLFF.

In regard to this clonotype: This clone may be a read error of a much larger clone one base away. The chain recombines TRBV10-2 with TRBJ1-6; TRBD1 agrees at 8 bases. Germline CDR1 reads WSHSY; CDR2 reads SAAADI. V shed 3 bases and J 4 bases; nucleotides not matched to a gene: 8. The CDR3 totals 17 residues. CDR3 DNA: TGCGCCAGCAGTGACGGGGCAGGGGGCTTGTATAATTCACCCCTCCACTTT. Protein sequence: CASSDGAGGLYNSPLHF.

This sequence joins TRBV4-3 and TRBJ1-6; 8 positions match TRBD1. The germline V gene encodes CDR1 LGHNA and CDR2 YSLEER. The CDR3 covers 17 residues. With 0 bases clipped from V and 8 bases from J, the junction kept 9 bases outside the gene matches. The CDR3 DNA follows: TGCGCCAGCAGCCAAGATGGGGCAGGGGGCCAGTATTCACCCCTCCACTTT. As protein: CASSQDGAGGQYSPLHF.

This clonotype was found a few times. This sequence joins TRBV20-1 and TRBJ2-2; 11 bases fit TRBD2. V lost 2 bases and J lost 6; bases outside the gene matches: 2. Germline-derived CDR1 and CDR2 are DFQATT and SNEGSKA (reference sequence). This CDR3 spans 14 amino acids. CDR3 nucleotide sequence: TGCAGTGCTAGATTGGGACTAGCGGCCGGGGAGCTGTTTTTT. Its translation: CSARLGLAAGELFF.

This clonotype was recorded at least ten times. CDR3 nucleotide sequence: TGTGCCAGCAGCTCCGATTGGGAGGCCGGGGAGCTGTTTTTT. It specifies CASSSDWEAGELFF. The chain couples TRBV5-6 to TRBJ2-2; a weak D match, TRBD2 (6 bases). Germline loops: CDR1 SGHDT, CDR2 YYEEEE. This CDR3 contains 14 residues. Trimming cost V 3 bases and J 6 bases, with 12 bases left between them.

This clonotype was observed a few times. The gene calls are TRBV9 and TRBJ2-3; 7 bases are shared with TRBD1. The CDR3 contains 15 residues. The V segment lost 4 bases and the J segment 2 bases; nucleotides outside the gene matches: 7. Looked up from germline, CDR1 is SGDLS and CDR2 is YYNGEE. The CDR3 DNA reads TGTGCCAGCAGCCAACAGGGGACCTACACAGATACGCAGTATTTT. As protein: CASSQQGTYTDTQYF.

The table lists this clonotype with many counts. This chain uses TRBV20-1 with TRBJ1-2; D unclear. The CDR3 spans 13 residues. V shed 0 bases and J shed 2 bases, with 7 bases lying between them. Germline assignment: CDR1 DFQATT and CDR2 SNEGSKA (reference sequence). CDR3 residues: CSARDILNYGYTF. Written as DNA, the CDR3 is TGCAGTGCTAGAGATATACTAAACTATGGCTACACCTTC.

The chain uses TRBV6-2 or TRBV6-3 and TRBJ2-7, with D perhaps being TRBD1 or TRBD2 (5 bases each). The CDR3 sequence is 17 residues long. Trimming pared 6 bases from V and 2 bases from J, leaving 23 bases between. Germline V lookup: CDR1 MNHEY, CDR2 SVGEGT. In DNA, the CDR3 is TGTGCCAGCAGCTATCGGGAAGATGGGCAGGGCCCCTACGAGCAGTACTTC. Residues: CASSYREDGQGPYEQYF.

The chain recombines TRBV18 with TRBJ2-2; unclear D gene. This CDR3 spans 15 amino acids. Germline assignment: CDR1 KGHSH and CDR2 LQKENI. V dropped 0 bases and J dropped 1 base, with 6 bases sitting between them. CDR3 DNA sequence: TGTGCCAGCTCACCACCGGCAAGGAACACCGGGGAGCTGTTTTTT. Amino acids: CASSPPARNTGELFF.